These T cell receptor beta chains were read from a single sample in a study of cytomegalovirus exposure and HLA in healthy donors. Data came from immunoSEQ multiplex PCR; TCRdb stores just in-frame clones and leaves some out. The sample includes over 200,000 clones, approximately 81% of them seen just once. Sequencing input: PBMCs. Source of these receptors: a human donor in good health. Both conserved end residues are part of each CDR3. A D gene is named only where the DNA matches it firmly.

TRBJ2-7 TRBV7-2 - CASSLQKGSYEQYF TGTGCCAGCAGCTTACAAAAGGGGTCCTACGAGCAGTACTTC
TRBJ2-1 TRBV6-5 TRBD2 CASSPGTRMGGEQFF TGTGCCAGCAGCCCCGGGACTAGAATGGGGGGTGAGCAGTTCTTC
TRBJ2-5 TRBV29-1 TRBD1 CSVGGDRVRETQYF TGCAGCGTTGGAGGGGACAGGGTACGAGAGACCCAGTACTTC
TRBJ2-7 TRBV10-2 TRBD1 CASSGTVGQGYEQYF TGCGCCAGCAGTGGCACCGTGGGACAGGGCTACGAGCAGTACTTC
TRBJ2-5 TRBV7-9 TRBD1 CASRIGGEETQYF TGTGCCAGCAGGATAGGGGGCGAAGAGACCCAGTACTTC
TRBJ2-7 TRBV27 - CASSFEVGDEQYF TGTGCCAGCAGTTTTGAGGTGGGAGACGAGCAGTACTTC
TRBJ2-1 TRBV7-2 TRBD1 CASSQSGTGLYNEQFF TGTGCCAGCAGCCAATCCGGGACAGGACTCTACAATGAGCAGTTCTTC
TRBJ2-7 TRBV5-1 TRBD2 CASSFSTASGLYEQYF TGCGCCAGCAGCTTTAGTACGGCTAGCGGACTGTACGAGCAGTACTTC
TRBJ1-1 TRBV19 - CASSMTIGRGNTEAFF TGTGCCAGTAGTATGACGATCGGCAGGGGGAACACTGAAGCTTTCTTT
TRBJ2-5 TRBV5-4 TRBD1 CASSRTGVKTTQYF TGTGCCAGCAGCCGTACAGGGGTCAAGACGACCCAGTACTTC